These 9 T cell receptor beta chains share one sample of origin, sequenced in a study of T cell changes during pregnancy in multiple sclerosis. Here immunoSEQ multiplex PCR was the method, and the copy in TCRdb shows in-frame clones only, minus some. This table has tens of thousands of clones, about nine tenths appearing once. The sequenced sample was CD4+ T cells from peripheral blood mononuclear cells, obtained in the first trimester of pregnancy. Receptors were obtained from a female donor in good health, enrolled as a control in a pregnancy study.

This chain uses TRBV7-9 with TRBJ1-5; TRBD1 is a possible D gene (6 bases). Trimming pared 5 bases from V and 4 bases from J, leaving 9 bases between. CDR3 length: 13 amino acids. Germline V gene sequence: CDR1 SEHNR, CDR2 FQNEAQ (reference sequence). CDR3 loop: CASSRQDNQPQHF. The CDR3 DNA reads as TGTGCCAGCAGCCGACAGGATAATCAGCCCCAGCATTTT. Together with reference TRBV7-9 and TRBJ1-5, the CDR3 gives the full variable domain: DTGVSQNPRHKITKRGQNVTFRCDPISEHNRLYWYRQTLGQGPEFLTYFQNEAQLEKSRLLSDRFSAERPKGSFSTLEIQRTEQGDSAMYLCASSRQDNQPQHFGDGTRLSIL.

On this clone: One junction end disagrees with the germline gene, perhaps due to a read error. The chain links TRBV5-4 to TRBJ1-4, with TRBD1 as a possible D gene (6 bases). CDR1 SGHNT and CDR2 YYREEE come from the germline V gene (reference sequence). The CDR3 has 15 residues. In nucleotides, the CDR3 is TGTGCCAGCAGCTTCCAGACAGGAACTGATGAAAAACTGTTTTTT. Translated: CASSFQTGTDEKLFF.

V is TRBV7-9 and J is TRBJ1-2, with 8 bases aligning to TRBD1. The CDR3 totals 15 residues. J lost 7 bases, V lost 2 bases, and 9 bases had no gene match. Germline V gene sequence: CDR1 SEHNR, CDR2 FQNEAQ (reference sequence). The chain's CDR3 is CASSLLGTGGRGYTF. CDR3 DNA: TGTGCCAGCAGCTTACTCGGGACAGGAGGTCGTGGCTACACCTTC. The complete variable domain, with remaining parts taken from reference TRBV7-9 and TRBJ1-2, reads DTGVSQNPRHKITKRGQNVTFRCDPISEHNRLYWYRQTLGQGPEFLTYFQNEAQLEKSRLLSDRFSAERPKGSFSTLEIQRTEQGDSAMYLCASSLLGTGGRGYTFGSGTRLTVV.

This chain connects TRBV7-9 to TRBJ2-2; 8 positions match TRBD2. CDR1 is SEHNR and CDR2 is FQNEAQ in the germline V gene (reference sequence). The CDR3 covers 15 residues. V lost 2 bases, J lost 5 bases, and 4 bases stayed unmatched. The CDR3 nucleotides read TGTGCCAGCAGCTTACGGGGGGGAAGAACCGGGGAGCTGTTTTTT. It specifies CASSLRGGRTGELFF.

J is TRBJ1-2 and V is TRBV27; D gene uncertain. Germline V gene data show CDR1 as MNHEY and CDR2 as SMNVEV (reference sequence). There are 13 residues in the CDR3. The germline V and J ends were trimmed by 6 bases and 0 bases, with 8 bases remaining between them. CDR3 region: CASSRQANYGYTF. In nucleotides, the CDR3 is TGTGCCAGCAGCAGGCAAGCTAACTATGGCTACACCTTC.

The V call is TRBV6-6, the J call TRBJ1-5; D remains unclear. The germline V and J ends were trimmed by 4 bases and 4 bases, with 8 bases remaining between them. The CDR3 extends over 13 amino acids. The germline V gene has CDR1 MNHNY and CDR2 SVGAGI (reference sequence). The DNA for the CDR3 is TGTGCCAGCAGTTTGGGCGTTAATCAGCCCCAGCATTTT. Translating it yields CASSLGVNQPQHF.

The CDR3 spells CASSLGLNTGELFF. Here the CDR3 DNA reads TGTGCCAGCAGTTTGGGACTAAACACCGGGGAGCTGTTTTTT. The chain has TRBV28 and TRBJ2-2; 7 nucleotides align to TRBD2. Per the germline V gene, CDR1 is MDHEN and CDR2 is SYDVKM. The CDR3 runs 14 residues. The ends lost 3 bases at V and 2 bases at J; junction bases unmatched: 0.

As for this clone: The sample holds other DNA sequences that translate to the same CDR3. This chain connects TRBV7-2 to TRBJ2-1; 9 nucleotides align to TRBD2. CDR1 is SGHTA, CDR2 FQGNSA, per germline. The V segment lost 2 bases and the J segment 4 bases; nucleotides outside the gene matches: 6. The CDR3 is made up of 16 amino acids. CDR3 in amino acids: CASSLRAGGLYNEQFF. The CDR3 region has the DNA TGTGCCAGCAGCTTACGAGCGGGGGGCCTTTACAATGAGCAGTTCTTC.

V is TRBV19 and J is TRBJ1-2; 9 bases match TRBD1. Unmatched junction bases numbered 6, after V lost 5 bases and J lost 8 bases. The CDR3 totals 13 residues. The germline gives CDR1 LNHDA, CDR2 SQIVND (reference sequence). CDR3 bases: TGTGCCAGTAGTCCCCGGGACAGGGCCGGCTACACCTTC. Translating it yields CASSPRDRAGYTF. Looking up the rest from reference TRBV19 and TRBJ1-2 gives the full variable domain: DGGITQSPKYLFRKEGQNVTLSCEQNLNHDAMYWYRQDPGQGLRLIYYSQIVNDFQKGDIAEGYSVSREKKESFPLTVTSAQKNPTAFYLCASSPRDRAGYTFGSGTRLTVV.